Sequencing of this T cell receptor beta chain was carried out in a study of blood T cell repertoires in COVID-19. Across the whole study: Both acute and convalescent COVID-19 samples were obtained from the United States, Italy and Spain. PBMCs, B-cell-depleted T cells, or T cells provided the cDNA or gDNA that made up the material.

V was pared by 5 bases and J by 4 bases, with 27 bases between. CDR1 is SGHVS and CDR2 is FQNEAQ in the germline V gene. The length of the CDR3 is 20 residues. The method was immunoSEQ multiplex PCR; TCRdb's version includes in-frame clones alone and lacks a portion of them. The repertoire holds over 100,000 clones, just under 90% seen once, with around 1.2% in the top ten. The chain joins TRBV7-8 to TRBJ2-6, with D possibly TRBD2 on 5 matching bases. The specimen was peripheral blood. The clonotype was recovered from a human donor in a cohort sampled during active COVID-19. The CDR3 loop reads CASSLRSRPTGITGANVLTF. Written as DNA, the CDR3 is TGTGCCAGCAGCCTCCGGAGCAGACCGACGGGAATTACCGGGGCCAACGTCCTGACTTTC.